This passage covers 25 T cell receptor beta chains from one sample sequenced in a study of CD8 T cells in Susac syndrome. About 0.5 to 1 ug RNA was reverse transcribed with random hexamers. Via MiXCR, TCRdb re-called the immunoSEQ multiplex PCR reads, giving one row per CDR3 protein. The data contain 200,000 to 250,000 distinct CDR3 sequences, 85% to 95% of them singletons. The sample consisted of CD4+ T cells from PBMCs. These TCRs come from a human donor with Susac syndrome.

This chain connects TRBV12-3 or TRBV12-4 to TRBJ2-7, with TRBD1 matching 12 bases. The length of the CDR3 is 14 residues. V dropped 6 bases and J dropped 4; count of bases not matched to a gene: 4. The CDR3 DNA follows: TGTGCCAGCAGGGCGGGACAGGGGGCTTACGAGCAGTACTTC. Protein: CASRAGQGAYEQYF.

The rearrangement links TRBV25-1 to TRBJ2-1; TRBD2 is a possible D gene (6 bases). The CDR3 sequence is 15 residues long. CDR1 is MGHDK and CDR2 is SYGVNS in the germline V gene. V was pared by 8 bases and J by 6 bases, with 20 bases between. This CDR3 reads CASGGDIGGANEQFF. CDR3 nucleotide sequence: TGTGCCAGCGGGGGAGATATAGGAGGGGCCAATGAGCAGTTCTTC. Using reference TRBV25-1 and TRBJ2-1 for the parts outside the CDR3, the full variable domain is EADIYQTPRYLVIGTGKKITLECSQTMGHDKMYWYQQDPGMELHLIHYSYGVNSTEKGDLSSESTVSRIRTEHFPLTLESARPSHTSQYLCASGGDIGGANEQFFGPGTRLTVL.

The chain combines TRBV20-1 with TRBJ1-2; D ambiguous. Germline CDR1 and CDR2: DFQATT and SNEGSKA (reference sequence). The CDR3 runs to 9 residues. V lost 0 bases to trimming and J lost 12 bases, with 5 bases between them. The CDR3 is CSARDPNTF. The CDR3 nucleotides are TGCAGTGCTAGAGATCCCAACACCTTC.

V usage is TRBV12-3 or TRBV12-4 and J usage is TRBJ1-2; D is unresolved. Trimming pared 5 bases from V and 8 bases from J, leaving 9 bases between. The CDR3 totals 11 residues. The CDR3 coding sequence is TGTGCCAGCAGTCTTCGCCGGGGCTACACCTTC. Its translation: CASSLRRGYTF.

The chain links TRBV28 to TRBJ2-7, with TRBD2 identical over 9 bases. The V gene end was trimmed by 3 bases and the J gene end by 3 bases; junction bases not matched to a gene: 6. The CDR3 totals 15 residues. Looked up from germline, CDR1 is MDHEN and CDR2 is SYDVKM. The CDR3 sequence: CASSFGGGANYEQYF. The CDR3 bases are TGTGCCAGCAGTTTCGGCGGGGGGGCTAACTACGAGCAGTACTTC.

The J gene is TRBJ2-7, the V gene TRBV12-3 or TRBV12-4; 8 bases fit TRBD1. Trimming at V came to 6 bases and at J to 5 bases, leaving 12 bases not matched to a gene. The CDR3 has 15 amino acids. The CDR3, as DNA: TGTGCCAGCAGCCCTACGACAGGGGCATCTCACGAGCAGTACTTC. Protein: CASSPTTGASHEQYF.

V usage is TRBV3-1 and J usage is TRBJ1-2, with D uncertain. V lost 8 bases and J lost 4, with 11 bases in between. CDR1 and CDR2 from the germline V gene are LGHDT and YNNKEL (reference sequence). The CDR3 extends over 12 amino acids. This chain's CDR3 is CASSATPYGYTF. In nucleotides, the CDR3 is TGTGCCAGCTCAGCTACCCCCTATGGCTACACCTTC.

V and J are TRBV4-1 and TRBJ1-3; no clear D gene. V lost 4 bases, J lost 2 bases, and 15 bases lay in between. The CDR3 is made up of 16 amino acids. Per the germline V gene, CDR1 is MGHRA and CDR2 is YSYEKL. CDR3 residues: CASSRGDREAGNTIYF. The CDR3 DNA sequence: TGCGCCAGCAGCCGAGGTGACCGGGAAGCTGGAAACACCATATATTTT.

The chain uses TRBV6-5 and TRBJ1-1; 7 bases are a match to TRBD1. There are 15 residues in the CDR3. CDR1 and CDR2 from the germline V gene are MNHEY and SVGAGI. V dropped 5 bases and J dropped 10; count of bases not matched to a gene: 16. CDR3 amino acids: CASSLVPGQKNAAFF. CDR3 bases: TGTGCCAGCAGTCTTGTCCCGGGACAGAAAAATGCAGCTTTCTTT.

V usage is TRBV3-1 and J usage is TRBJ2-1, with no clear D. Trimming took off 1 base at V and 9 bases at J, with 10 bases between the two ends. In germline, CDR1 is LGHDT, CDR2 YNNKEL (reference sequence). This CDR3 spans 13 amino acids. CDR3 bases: TGTGCCAGCAGCCAAGTTCGCGAAAGTGAGCAGTTCTTC. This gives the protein CASSQVRESEQFF.

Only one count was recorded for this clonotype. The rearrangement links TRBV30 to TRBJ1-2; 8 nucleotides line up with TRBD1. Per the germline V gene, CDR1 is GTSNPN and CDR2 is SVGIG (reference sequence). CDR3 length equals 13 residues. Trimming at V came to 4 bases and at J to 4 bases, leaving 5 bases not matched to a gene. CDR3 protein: CAWTRQGFYGYTF. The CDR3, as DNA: TGTGCCTGGACCAGACAGGGGTTCTATGGCTACACCTTC.

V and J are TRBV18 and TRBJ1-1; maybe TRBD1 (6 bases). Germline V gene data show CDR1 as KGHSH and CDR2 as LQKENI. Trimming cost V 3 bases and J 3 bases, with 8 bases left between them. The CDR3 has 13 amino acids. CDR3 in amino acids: CASSPEGDTEAFF. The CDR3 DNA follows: TGTGCCAGCTCACCCGAGGGGGACACTGAAGCTTTCTTT.

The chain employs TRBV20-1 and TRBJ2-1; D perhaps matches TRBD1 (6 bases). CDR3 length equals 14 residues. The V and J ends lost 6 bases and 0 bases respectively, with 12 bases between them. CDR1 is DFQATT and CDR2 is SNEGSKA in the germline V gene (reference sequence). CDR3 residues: CSAGTPSSYNEQFF. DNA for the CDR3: TGCAGTGCCGGGACACCGAGCTCCTACAATGAGCAGTTCTTC.

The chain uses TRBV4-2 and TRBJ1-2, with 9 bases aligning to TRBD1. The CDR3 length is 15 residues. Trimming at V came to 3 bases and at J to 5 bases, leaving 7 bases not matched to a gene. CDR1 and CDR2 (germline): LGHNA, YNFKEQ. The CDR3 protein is CASSQDGQGSYGYTF. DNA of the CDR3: TGTGCCAGCAGCCAGGACGGACAGGGGTCGTATGGCTACACCTTC.

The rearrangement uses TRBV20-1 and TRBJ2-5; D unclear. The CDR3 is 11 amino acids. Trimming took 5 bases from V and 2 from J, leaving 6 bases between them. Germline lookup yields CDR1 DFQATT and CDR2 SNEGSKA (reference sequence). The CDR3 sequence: CSADLQETQYF. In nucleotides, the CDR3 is TGCAGTGCTGACTTGCAAGAGACCCAGTACTTC.

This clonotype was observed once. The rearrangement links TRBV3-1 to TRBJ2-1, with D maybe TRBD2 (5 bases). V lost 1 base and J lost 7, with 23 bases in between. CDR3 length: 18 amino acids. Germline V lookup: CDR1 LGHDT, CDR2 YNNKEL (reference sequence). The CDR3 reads CASSQVSGVKGPRNEQFF. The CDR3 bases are TGTGCCAGCAGCCAAGTCTCCGGGGTAAAAGGGCCTCGAAATGAGCAGTTCTTC.

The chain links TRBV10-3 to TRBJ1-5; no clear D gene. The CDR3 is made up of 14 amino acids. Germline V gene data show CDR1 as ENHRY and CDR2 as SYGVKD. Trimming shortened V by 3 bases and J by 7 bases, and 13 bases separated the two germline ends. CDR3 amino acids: CAISEGPIGQPQHF. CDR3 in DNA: TGTGCCATCAGTGAAGGGCCCATCGGACAGCCCCAGCATTTT.

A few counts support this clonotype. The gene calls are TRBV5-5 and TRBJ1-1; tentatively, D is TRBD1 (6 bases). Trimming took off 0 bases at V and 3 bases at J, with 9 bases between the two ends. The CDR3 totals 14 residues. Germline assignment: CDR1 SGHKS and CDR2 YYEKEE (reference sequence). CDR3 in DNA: TGTGCCAGCAGCTTGGATCCAGGGGACACTGAAGCTTTCTTT. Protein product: CASSLDPGDTEAFF.

The CDR3 sequence: CASSDPGQGSKTEAFF. CDR3 DNA: TGTGCCAGCAGTGATCCGGGACAGGGGTCTAAGACTGAAGCTTTCTTT. This chain joins TRBV6-2 or TRBV6-3 and TRBJ1-1; 10 bases map to TRBD1. There are 16 residues in the CDR3. CDR1 is MNHEY, CDR2 SVGEGT, per germline. The junction had 11 bases not matched to a gene; V was cut back by 5 bases and J by 5 bases.

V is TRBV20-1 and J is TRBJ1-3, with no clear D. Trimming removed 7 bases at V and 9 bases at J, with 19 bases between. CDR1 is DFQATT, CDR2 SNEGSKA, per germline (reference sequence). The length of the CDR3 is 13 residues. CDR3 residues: CSVPHDAAGTIYF. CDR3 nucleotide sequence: TGCAGTGTGCCACACGACGCGGCGGGCACCATATATTTT.

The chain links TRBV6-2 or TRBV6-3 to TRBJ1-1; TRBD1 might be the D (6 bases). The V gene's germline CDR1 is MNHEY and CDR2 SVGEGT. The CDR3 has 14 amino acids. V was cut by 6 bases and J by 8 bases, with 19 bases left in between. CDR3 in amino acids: CASSFTADRSEAFF. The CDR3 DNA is TGTGCCAGCAGCTTCACCGCGGACAGATCAGAAGCTTTCTTT.

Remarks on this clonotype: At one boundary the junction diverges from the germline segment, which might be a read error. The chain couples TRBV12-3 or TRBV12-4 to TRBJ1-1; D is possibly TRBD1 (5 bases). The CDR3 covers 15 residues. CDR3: CASSLTDGTNTEVFF. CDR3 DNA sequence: TGTGCCAGCAGTTTAACGGACGGGACGAACACTGAAGTTTTCTTT.

DNA of the CDR3: TGTGCCAGCAACTCGCCTGGGGCCAACGTCCTGACTTTC. It is translated as CASNSPGANVLTF. The rearrangement uses TRBV7-3 and TRBJ2-6; D not certain. The ends were cut back, 7 bases at V and 2 bases at J, with 6 bases in the middle. CDR1 and CDR2 (germline): SGHTA, FQGTGA. This CDR3 is built from 13 residues.

The CDR3 region is CASSVGPKTFATNEKLFF. CDR3 in DNA: TGTGCCAGCAGCGTTGGTCCGAAAACTTTTGCAACTAATGAAAAACTGTTTTTT. The J gene is TRBJ1-4, the V gene TRBV9, with D unresolved. Germline V gene lookup returns CDR1 SGDLS and CDR2 YYNGEE. The CDR3 runs 18 residues. V was trimmed by 2 bases and J by 0 bases, leaving 17 bases between them.

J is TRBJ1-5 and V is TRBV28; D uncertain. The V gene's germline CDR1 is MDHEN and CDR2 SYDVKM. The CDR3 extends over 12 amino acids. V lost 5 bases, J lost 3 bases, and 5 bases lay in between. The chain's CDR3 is CASSINNQPQHF. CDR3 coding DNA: TGTGCCAGCAGTATTAACAATCAGCCCCAGCATTTT.